This passage covers 2 T cell receptor beta chains from one sample sequenced in a study of blood T cell repertoires in COVID-19. Only in-frame clones appear in the TCRdb table, and some are missing; sequencing was by immunoSEQ multiplex PCR. Counted here are 70,000 to 95,000 clones, approximately 88% occurring once; the ten biggest clones make up 4.5% to 7%. The sequencing input was peripheral blood. The receptors here all came from a man in his fifties with active COVID-19.

In its sample, this clone was seen a few times. The sample contains more than one DNA sequence encoding this CDR3. V usage is TRBV27 and J usage is TRBJ2-7, with 8 bases that match TRBD1. Trimming took 5 bases from V and 3 from J; bases not matched to a gene: 3. Germline V gene sequence: CDR1 MNHEY, CDR2 SMNVEV (reference sequence). This CDR3 has 13 residues. The DNA of the CDR3 is TGTGCCAGCAGTCTCGGGACAGGCTACGAGCAGTACTTC. Amino acids: CASSLGTGYEQYF.

V usage is TRBV4-3 and J usage is TRBJ2-6; D might be TRBD2 (6 bases). Trimming removed 8 bases at V and 0 bases at J, with 14 bases between. This CDR3 has 16 amino acids. Per the germline V gene, CDR1 is LGHNA and CDR2 is YSLEER. The CDR3 DNA follows: TGCGCCAGCTCCCCCCGGGGAGGCTCTGGGGCCAACGTCCTGACTTTC. It translates to CASSPRGGSGANVLTF.